This T cell receptor beta chain originates from a study of post-analysis software for immune sequencing data (dated by TCRdb to between 2014 and 2017). For context, the study as a whole: Recorded disease courses included relapsing-remitting, secondary progressive and progressive-relapsing multiple sclerosis, with some patients lacking subtype annotation. The patient repertoires were compared against about a dozen previously published healthy control repertoires obtained from donors aged 6 to 25 years. A subset of samples was prepared in parallel using single-end sample barcoding, then pooled and co-amplified after Illumina adapter ligation. Summary of the overall study and its limitations: Four or five TRBV segments, including TRBV5-6, TRBV5-1 and TRBV20-1, were significantly more frequent in patients than controls. The multiple sclerosis patient group was slightly younger than the control group. Multiple sclerosis patients had significantly lower normalized Chao1 diversity than controls, a result that suggests substantial peripheral T-cell clonal expansion. When samples were clustered directly using the F measure, samples prepared in the same batch co-clustered strongly, which prompted a batch-effect correction.

Library creation used PCR. TCRdb shows the sequencer as Illumina HiSeq 2500. Unique molecular identifiers were incorporated into TCR beta cDNA libraries to reduce PCR and sequencing biases. Every 1 to 10 million input T cells yielded about 500,000 cDNA molecules, meaning each molecule approximated one T cell. The same protocol used for the earlier healthy control dataset was applied to prepare and sequence the patient libraries. Within a given batch, samples were prepared together, multiplexed and sequenced on the same HiSeq lane. Under the source paper's analysis protocol: MIGEC was used to process the raw barcoded reads, and molecular identifier groups with only a single read were discarded before consensus assembly and CDR3 extraction. Clonotype tables were post-analysed with VDJtools, and diversity was normalized by down-sampling all datasets to the smallest sample size. To correct batch-related cross-sample contamination, repertoire overlap clustering matched CDR3 amino acid sequences but not nucleotide sequences. In TCRdb, the public reads were trimmed at Q25 with fastp and aligned with MiXCR, with productive beta chains retained. Every entry covers one CDR3 protein and lists the most common genes and DNA from its rows. These V and J calls are TCRdb output, not the study's own analysis. The sample table holds 450,000 or so distinct CDR3 sequences, of which less than 45% were seen once. Over 10% of the sample belongs to the ten largest clones.

For this clonotype: There is no known antigen for this receptor. Base qualities are not recorded, but no much larger clone differs from it by a single base.

To demonstrate the VDJtools post-analysis software, the study profiled TCR beta repertoires from the peripheral blood of about 13 young patients with multiple sclerosis. The multiple sclerosis patients were children and adolescents between roughly 6 and 15 years of age. Sequences MDHEN (CDR1) and SYDVKM (CDR2) are obtained from the germline V gene. The CDR3 has 15 amino acids, counting the end cysteine and phenylalanine. This entry keeps only the CDR3 DNA: 45 bases, framed from base 1. V loses 3 bases, J loses 0 bases, and the germline ends lie 9 bases apart. The specimen was blood. The rearranged chain carries TRBV28 and TRBJ2-4; the D gene cannot be named for sure. The sequence was collected from a girl aged 5 to 17 with multiple sclerosis. The DNA sequence is TGTGCCAGCAGTTTCCGAGGAGTAGCCAAAAACATTCAGTACTTC. Its protein reads: CASSFRGVAKNIQYF.